This T cell receptor beta chain was found in a study of spatial heterogeneity in lung cancer. Study results and caveats: Resection blood, more than follow-up blood, showed ubiquitous expanded tumor TCRs.

This clonotype was recorded at least ten times. The target antigen is unknown. TCRdb independently ran MiXCR on the 5' RACE reads; one entry per CDR3 protein. There are fewer than 12,000 distinct CDR3 sequences in the sample; about 8.6% occur only once, and 20% to 30% lies in the top ten. V shed 5 bases and J shed 3 bases, with 11 bases lying between them. CDR3 size: 14 residues. Looked up from germline, CDR1 is SGHTA and CDR2 is FQGNSA. The time point is: sample taken at primary tumor resection. No cell sorting; template was whole RNA from tumor, lung tissue or PBMC. The sample in question was PBMCs, obtained at surgery. The chain joins TRBV7-2 to TRBJ1-3, with a weak D call TRBD1 (6 bases). The source of this sequence is a male donor with early-stage non-small cell lung cancer. CDR3 loop: CASSLRGGGNTIYF. The CDR3 DNA reads TGTGCCAGCAGCCTCAGGGGTGGTGGAAACACCATATATTTT. Using reference TRBV7-2 and TRBJ1-3 for the parts outside the CDR3, the full variable domain is GAGVSQSPSNKVTEKGKDVELRCDPISGHTALYWYRQSLGQGLEFLIYFQGNSAPDKSGLPSDRFSAERTGGSVSTLTIQRTQQEDSAVYLCASSLRGGGNTIYFGEGSWLTVV.